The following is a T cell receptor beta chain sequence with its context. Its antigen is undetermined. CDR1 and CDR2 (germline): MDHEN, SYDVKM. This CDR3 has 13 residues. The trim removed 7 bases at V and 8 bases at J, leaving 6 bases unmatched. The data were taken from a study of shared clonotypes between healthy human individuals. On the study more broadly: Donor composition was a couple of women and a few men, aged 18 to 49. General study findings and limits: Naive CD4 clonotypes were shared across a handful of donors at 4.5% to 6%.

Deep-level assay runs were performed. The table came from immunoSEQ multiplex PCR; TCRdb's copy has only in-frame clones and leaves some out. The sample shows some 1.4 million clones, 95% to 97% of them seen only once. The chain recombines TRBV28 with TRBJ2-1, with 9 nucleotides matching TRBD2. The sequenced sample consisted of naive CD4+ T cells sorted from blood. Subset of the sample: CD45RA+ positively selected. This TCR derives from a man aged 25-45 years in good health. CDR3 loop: CASNSGSLDEQFF. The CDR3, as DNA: TGTGCCAGCAATAGCGGGAGCCTCGATGAGCAGTTCTTC.